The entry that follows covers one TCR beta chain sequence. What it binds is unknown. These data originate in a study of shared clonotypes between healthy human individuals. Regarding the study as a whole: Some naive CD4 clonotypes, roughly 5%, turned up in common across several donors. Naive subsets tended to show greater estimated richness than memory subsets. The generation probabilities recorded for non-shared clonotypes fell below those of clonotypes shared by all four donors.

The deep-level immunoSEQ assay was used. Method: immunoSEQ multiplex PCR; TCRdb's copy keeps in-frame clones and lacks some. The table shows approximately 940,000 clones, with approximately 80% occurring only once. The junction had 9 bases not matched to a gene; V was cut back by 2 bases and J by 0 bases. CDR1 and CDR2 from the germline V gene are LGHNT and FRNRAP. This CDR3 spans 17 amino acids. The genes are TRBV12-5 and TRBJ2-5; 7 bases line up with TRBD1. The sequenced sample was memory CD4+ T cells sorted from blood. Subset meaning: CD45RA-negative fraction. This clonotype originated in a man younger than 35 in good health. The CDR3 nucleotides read TGTGCTAGTGGTTTGATCCAAGGGACAGTGTACCAAGAGACCCAGTACTTC. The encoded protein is CASGLIQGTVYQETQYF.